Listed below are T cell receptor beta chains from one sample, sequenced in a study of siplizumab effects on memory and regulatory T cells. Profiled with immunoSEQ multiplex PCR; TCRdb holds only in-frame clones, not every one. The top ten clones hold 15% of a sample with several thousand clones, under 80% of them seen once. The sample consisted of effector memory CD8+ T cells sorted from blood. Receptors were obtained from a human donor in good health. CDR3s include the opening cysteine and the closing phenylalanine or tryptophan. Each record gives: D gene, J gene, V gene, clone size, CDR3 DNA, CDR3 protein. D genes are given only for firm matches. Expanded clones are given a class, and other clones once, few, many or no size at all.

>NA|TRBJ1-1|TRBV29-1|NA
TGCAGCGTTGGATTACCGCGGGGGGGCACTGAAGCTTTCTTT
CSVGLPRGGTEAFF
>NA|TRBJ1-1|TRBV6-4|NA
TGTGCCAGCAGTTACACAGAGAACACTGAAGCTTTCTTT
CASSYTENTEAFF
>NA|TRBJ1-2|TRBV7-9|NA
TGTGCCAGCAGCTCCCGAAGGGACTCGGGACCCCCGGGCTATGGCTACACCTTC
CASSSRRDSGPPGYGYTF
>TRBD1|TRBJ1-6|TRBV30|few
TGTGCCTGGGGGACAGGGGTCAATTCACCCCTCCACTTT
CAWGTGVNSPLHF
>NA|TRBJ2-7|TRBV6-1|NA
TGTGCCAGCAGTGGGTGGACTTCCTACGAGCAGTACTTC
CASSGWTSYEQYF
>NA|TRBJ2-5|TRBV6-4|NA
TGTGCCAGCAGTGCCGGGCCGGAGGAGACCCAGTACTTC
CASSAGPEETQYF
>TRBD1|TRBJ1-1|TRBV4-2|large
TGTGCCAGCAGCCAAGTCCAGGGGGAAGGTACTGAAGCTTTCTTT
CASSQVQGEGTEAFF
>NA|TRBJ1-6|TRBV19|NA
TGTGCCAGTAGTATCACCTATAATTCACCCCTCCACTTT
CASSITYNSPLHF
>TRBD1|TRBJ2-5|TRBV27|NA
TGTGCCACCGCATTGACAGGGGGGGGGACCCAGTACTTC
CATALTGGGTQYF
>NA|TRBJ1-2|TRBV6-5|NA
TGTGCCAGCAGTTACTCGGCAGGGTCAACGGGGTGGGCCTTC
CASSYSAGSTGWAF
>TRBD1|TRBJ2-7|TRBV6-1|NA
TGTGCCAGCCGGGACAGTATATCCTACGAGCAGTACTTC
CASRDSISYEQYF
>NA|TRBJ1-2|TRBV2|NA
TGTGCCAGCAGTGATCGGTCAGGGGAATTGGCGTTTCATGGCTACACCTTC
CASSDRSGELAFHGYTF
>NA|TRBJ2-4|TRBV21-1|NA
TGTGCCAGCAGCAAAGTGCGCCGCTACCGGGACAGGTCCAAAAACATTCAGTACTTC
CASSKVRRYRDRSKNIQYF
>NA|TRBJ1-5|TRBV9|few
TGTGCCAGCAGCGTGGAGGGGAGCAATCAGCCCCAGCATTTT
CASSVEGSNQPQHF
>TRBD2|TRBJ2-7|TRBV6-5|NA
TGTGCCAGCAGTCCCTCGGGGGGGAGTAACTACGAGCAGTACTTC
CASSPSGGSNYEQYF
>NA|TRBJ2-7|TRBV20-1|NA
TGCAGTGCTAGAGAAGACAGGGAGCAGTACTTC
CSAREDREQYF
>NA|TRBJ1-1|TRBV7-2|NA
TGTGCCAGCAGCTGGGACAACACTGAAGCTTTCTTT
CASSWDNTEAFF
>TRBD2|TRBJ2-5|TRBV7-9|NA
TGTGCCAGCAGCCAGGGACTAGCGGGGAGCCAAGAGACCCAGTACTTC
CASSQGLAGSQETQYF
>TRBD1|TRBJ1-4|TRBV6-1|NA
TGTGCCAGCAGTGAAGGGACAGGGTATGAAAAACTGTTTTTT
CASSEGTGYEKLFF
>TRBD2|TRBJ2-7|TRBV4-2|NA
TGTGCCAGCAGCCAAGAGGCGGGGGGATCCTACGAGCAGTACTTC
CASSQEAGGSYEQYF
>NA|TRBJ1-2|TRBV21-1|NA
TGTGCCAGCAGCCCCCGGACAGGGATCAACTATGGCTACACCTTC
CASSPRTGINYGYTF
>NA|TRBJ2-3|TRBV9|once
TGTGCCAGCAGCGATGATTCAGATACGCAGTATTTT
CASSDDSDTQYF
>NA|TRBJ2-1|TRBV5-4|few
TGTGCCAGCAGTCGTGACAATGAGCAGTTCTTC
CASSRDNEQFF
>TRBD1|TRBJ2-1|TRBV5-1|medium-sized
TGCGCCAGCAGCTTAGAAAGACAGGGGCCCTACAATGAGCAGTTCTTC
CASSLERQGPYNEQFF
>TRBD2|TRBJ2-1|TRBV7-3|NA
TGTGCCAGCAGTTCCACCCTAAGCGGGGGGTACAATGAGCAGTTCTTC
CASSSTLSGGYNEQFF
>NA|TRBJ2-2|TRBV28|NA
TGTGCCAGCAGTTTTTCAGGGGAGCTGTTTTTT
CASSFSGELFF
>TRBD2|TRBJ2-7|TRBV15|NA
TGTGCCACCAGCATGACGGCGGGGGACTCCTACGAGCAGTACTTC
CATSMTAGDSYEQYF
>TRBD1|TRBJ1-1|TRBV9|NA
TGTGCCAGCAGCGACCCCCATGCCGCAGGGGGAAACACTGAAGCTTTCTTT
CASSDPHAAGGNTEAFF
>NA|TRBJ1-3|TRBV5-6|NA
TGTGCCAGCAGCTTGTTAAGCTCTGGAAACACCATATATTTT
CASSLLSSGNTIYF
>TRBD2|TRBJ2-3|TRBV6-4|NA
TGTGCCAGCAGTGTCTTAGCGGGGGGTACAGATACGCAGTATTTT
CASSVLAGGTDTQYF
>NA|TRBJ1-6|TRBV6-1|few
TGTGCCAGCAGTGAAGGCAGAGGTGGTAATTCACCCCTCCACTTT
CASSEGRGGNSPLHF
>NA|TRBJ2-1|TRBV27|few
TGTGCCAGCAGTCCGCCCCCCGGGGGATACAATGAGCAGTTCTTC
CASSPPPGGYNEQFF
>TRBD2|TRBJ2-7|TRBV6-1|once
TGTGCCACCCGGGGGGGCGTCACCTACGAGCAGTACTTC
CATRGGVTYEQYF
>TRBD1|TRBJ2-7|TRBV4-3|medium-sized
TGCGCCAGCAGCCACGGGACAGTCTACGAGCAGTACTTC
CASSHGTVYEQYF
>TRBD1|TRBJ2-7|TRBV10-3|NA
TGTGCCATCAGTGAAAAGGGACAGACCCCCTACGAGCAGTACTTC
CAISEKGQTPYEQYF
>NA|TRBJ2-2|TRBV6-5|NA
TGTGCCAGCAGTTACTCTAGCGAAACCGGGGAGCTGTTTTTT
CASSYSSETGELFF
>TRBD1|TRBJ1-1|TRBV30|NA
TGTGCCTGCCCGCCGGGACAGGGGGCAACTGAAGCTTTCTTT
CACPPGQGATEAFF
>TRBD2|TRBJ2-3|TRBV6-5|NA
TGTGCCAGCAGTTATCTTACTAGCGGGACGGATACGCAGTATTTT
CASSYLTSGTDTQYF
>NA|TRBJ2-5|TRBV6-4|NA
TGTGCCAGCAGTGCCAACGTGCAAGAGACCCAGTACTTC
CASSANVQETQYF
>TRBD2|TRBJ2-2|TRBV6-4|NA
TGTGCCAGCAAACTAGCGGGAGACACCGGGGAGCTGTTTTTT
CASKLAGDTGELFF
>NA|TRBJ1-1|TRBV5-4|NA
TGTGCCAGCAGCCCCCCGGGCAGGAACACTGAAGCTTTCTTT
CASSPPGRNTEAFF
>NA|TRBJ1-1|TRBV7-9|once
TGTGCCAGCAGCCCCGCGAACACTGAAGCTTTCTTT
CASSPANTEAFF
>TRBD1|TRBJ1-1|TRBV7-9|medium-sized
TGTGCCAGCAGGACAGGGGGGTACACTGAAGCTTTCTTT
CASRTGGYTEAFF
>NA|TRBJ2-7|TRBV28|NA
TGTGCCAGCAATAGCCTCGGGGGACCCTACGAGCAGTACTTC
CASNSLGGPYEQYF
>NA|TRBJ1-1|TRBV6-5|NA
TGTGCCAGCTATGAGGGGTGGGACACTGAAGCTTTCTTT
CASYEGWDTEAFF
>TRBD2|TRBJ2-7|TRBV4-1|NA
TGTGCCAGCAGCCAAGGGGTAGCGGGGGGTTACGAGCAGTACTTC
CASSQGVAGGYEQYF
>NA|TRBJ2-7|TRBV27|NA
TGTGCCAGCACCGACGAGCAGTACTTC
CASTDEQYF
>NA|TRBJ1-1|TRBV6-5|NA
TGTGCCAGCAGTTACTCGATGGGCTCTGAAGCTTTCTTT
CASSYSMGSEAFF
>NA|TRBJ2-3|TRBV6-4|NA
TGTGCCAGCTCCCGGGACGGTAGCACAGATACGCAGTATTTT
CASSRDGSTDTQYF
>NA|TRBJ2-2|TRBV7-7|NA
TGTGCCAGCAGCTTAGGGGCCGGGGAGCTGTTTTTT
CASSLGAGELFF
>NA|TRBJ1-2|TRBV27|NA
TGTGCCAGCAGTTTATCGGGTTTTAGGGGGTTAATCTATGGCTACACCTTC
CASSLSGFRGLIYGYTF
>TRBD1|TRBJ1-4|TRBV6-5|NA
TGTGCCAGCAGAGAGGGGACAGACTTTGAAAAACTGTTTTTT
CASREGTDFEKLFF
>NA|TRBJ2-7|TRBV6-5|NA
TGTGCCAGCCGATTAAGGGGCTCCTACGAGCAGTACTTC
CASRLRGSYEQYF
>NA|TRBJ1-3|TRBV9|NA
TGTGCCAGCAGCGTAGAAATAGGGGGCTCTGGAAACACCATATATTTT
CASSVEIGGSGNTIYF
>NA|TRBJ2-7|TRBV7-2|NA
TGTGCCAGCAGCCCTCCCGGACTTGAATACGAGCAGTACTTC
CASSPPGLEYEQYF
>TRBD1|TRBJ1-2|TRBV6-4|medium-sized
TGTGCCAGCAGTTTCGGACAGGCGCATGGCTACACCTTC
CASSFGQAHGYTF
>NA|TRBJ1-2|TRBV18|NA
TGTGCCAGCTCACAGGGGTGGGGCTATGGCTACACCTTC
CASSQGWGYGYTF
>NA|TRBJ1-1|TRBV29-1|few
TGCAGCGTTGGAGGGGGGGAGACTGAAGCTTTCTTT
CSVGGGETEAFF
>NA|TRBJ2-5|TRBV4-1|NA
TGCGCCAGCAGCCAAGGTTCGGAGACCCAGTACTTC
CASSQGSETQYF
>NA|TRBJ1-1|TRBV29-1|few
TGCAGCGTTGGTGAGAACACTGAAGCTTTCTTT
CSVGENTEAFF